Each of the 16 T cell receptor beta chains below was sequenced from the same sample in a study of blood T cell repertoires in COVID-19. TCRdb keeps only in-frame clones here, not all; method: immunoSEQ multiplex PCR. The table lists approximately 82,000 clones, around four fifths of them singletons. Source material: peripheral blood. The source of these receptors is a woman between 65 and 79 years old with active or convalescent COVID-19.

This clone was recorded only once. The CDR3 bases are TGTGCCAGCAGTTTAGCGTACGGTGAAAAACTGTTTTTT. This gives the protein CASSLAYGEKLFF. The gene calls are TRBV12-3 or TRBV12-4 and TRBJ1-4; D gene unclear. Trimming shortened V by 0 bases and J by 7 bases, and 6 bases separated the two germline ends. The CDR3 consists of 13 residues.

This sequence joins TRBV25-1 and TRBJ1-3, with D hard to call. The CDR3 sequence is 15 residues long. Germline CDR1 and CDR2: MGHDK and SYGVNS. Trimming took off 3 bases at V and 2 bases at J, with 11 bases between the two ends. This CDR3 reads CASSERKNAGNTIYF. The CDR3 DNA is TGTGCCAGCAGTGAGAGAAAGAATGCTGGAAACACCATATATTTT. The full variable domain, its missing parts supplied by reference TRBV25-1 and TRBJ1-3, is EADIYQTPRYLVIGTGKKITLECSQTMGHDKMYWYQQDPGMELHLIHYSYGVNSTEKGDLSSESTVSRIRTEHFPLTLESARPSHTSQYLCASSERKNAGNTIYFGEGSWLTVV.

The J gene is TRBJ2-2, the V gene TRBV5-1, with 8 bases that match TRBD1. CDR3 length: 14 amino acids. Trimming took 4 bases from V and 6 from J; bases not matched to a gene: 5. The germline CDR1 and CDR2 sequences are SGHRS and YFSETQ. CDR3 nucleotide sequence: TGCGCCAGCAGCCTGGGGACAGGTCCCGGGGAGCTGTTTTTT. Its translation: CASSLGTGPGELFF.

This chain uses TRBV5-5 with TRBJ1-5; D remains unclear. Germline lookup yields CDR1 SGHKS and CDR2 YYEKEE (reference sequence). CDR3 length: 15 residues. Trimming left V 1 base short and J 0 bases short, with 8 bases between. The CDR3 here is CASSLRRDSNQPQHF. In DNA, the CDR3 is TGTGCCAGCAGCTTGAGGAGAGATAGCAATCAGCCCCAGCATTTT.

The chain has TRBV2 and TRBJ2-7; TRBD1 agrees at 7 bases. CDR1 is SNHLY and CDR2 is FYNNEI in the germline V gene. The trim removed 6 bases at V and 5 bases at J, leaving 13 bases unmatched. The length of the CDR3 is 15 residues. CDR3 region: CASRTQGFDTNEQYF. CDR3 in DNA: TGTGCCAGCAGAACACAGGGGTTCGATACGAACGAGCAGTACTTC.

The J gene is TRBJ2-7, the V gene TRBV6-2 or TRBV6-3, with 7 bases fitting TRBD1. The germline V gene encodes CDR1 MNHEY and CDR2 SVGEGT. The CDR3 covers 15 residues. The V segment lost 4 bases and the J segment 6 bases; nucleotides outside the gene matches: 12. The CDR3 DNA follows: TGTGCCAGCAGTTCCTCCGGGACAGCTGGTATCGAGCAGTACTTC. Amino acids: CASSSSGTAGIEQYF.

The gene calls are TRBV15 and TRBJ2-5; 8 bases are a match to TRBD1. This CDR3 is 14 amino acids long. V lost 3 bases and J lost 1; bases outside the gene matches: 1. Germline-derived CDR1 and CDR2 are LNHNV and YYDKDF (reference sequence). This chain's CDR3 is CATSRDRAQETQYF. The CDR3 DNA is TGTGCCACCAGCAGGGACAGGGCCCAAGAGACCCAGTACTTC.

The rearrangement links TRBV7-2 to TRBJ2-2, with a possible D match to TRBD1 (6 bases). The CDR3 consists of 15 residues. Germline CDR1 is SGHTA and CDR2 is FQGNSA. Trimming left V 2 bases short and J 2 bases short, with 9 bases between. Here the CDR3 reads CASSLQGPNTGELFF. CDR3 nucleotide sequence: TGTGCCAGCAGCTTACAGGGGCCCAACACCGGGGAGCTGTTTTTT.

This chain joins TRBV6-5 and TRBJ2-3; 7 bases map to TRBD2. The V gene's germline CDR1 is MNHEY and CDR2 SVGAGI. The J segment lost 0 bases and the V segment lost 5 bases, leaving 5 bases of the junction unmatched. This CDR3 is 15 amino acids long. DNA of the CDR3: TGTGCCAGCAGTAAGAGCGGGGTTAGCACAGATACGCAGTATTTT. Translating it yields CASSKSGVSTDTQYF.

The CDR3 coding sequence is TGCGCCAGCAGCTTCACTAGAAGCGTCATAGTGGGCAATGAGCAGTTCTTC. Translating gives CASSFTRSVIVGNEQFF. J is TRBJ2-1 and V is TRBV5-1; tentatively, D is TRBD2 (5 bases). Trimming stripped 2 bases from V and 6 bases from J, with 21 bases between. This CDR3 has 17 amino acids. Germline values: CDR1 SGHRS, CDR2 YFSETQ. The full variable domain, completed using reference TRBV5-1 and TRBJ2-1, is KAGVTQTPRYLIKTRGQQVTLSCSPISGHRSVSWYQQTPGQGLQFLFEYFSETQRNKGNFPGRFSGRQFSNSRSEMNVSTLELGDSALYLCASSFTRSVIVGNEQFFGPGTRLTVL.

The rearrangement joins TRBV7-2 to TRBJ1-2; 10 bases are a match to TRBD1. Germline V CDR1 and CDR2: SGHTA, FQGNSA. CDR3 length: 15 residues. V lost 2 bases to trimming and J lost 7 bases; unmatched junction nucleotides: 7. The CDR3 region is CASSLRQGASIGYTF. The DNA for the CDR3 is TGTGCCAGCAGCTTAAGACAGGGGGCGTCGATTGGCTACACCTTC.

The gene calls are TRBV5-4 and TRBJ1-2, with D maybe TRBD1 (5 bases). V shed 4 bases and J shed 8 bases, with 21 bases lying between them. CDR3 length: 15 amino acids. CDR1 SGHNT and CDR2 YYREEE come from the germline V gene (reference sequence). The CDR3 spells CASSPRSAGGMGYTF. Here the CDR3 DNA reads TGTGCCAGCAGCCCCCGTAGTGCCGGGGGAATGGGCTACACCTTC.

The CDR3 here is CASSMGWGQLSNQPQHF. The CDR3, as DNA: TGTGCCAGTAGTATGGGCTGGGGACAGTTAAGCAATCAGCCCCAGCATTTT. The chain combines TRBV19 with TRBJ1-5; 7 nucleotides agree with TRBD1. The CDR3 extends over 17 amino acids. Per the germline V gene, CDR1 is LNHDA and CDR2 is SQIVND (reference sequence). Trimming at V came to 3 bases and at J to 1 base, leaving 9 bases not matched to a gene.

The genes are TRBV5-1 and TRBJ2-2, with D perhaps matching TRBD1 (6 bases). With 0 bases removed from V and 6 bases from J, the gap between germline ends came to 18 bases. Germline-derived CDR1 and CDR2 are SGHRS and YFSETQ. The CDR3 totals 17 residues. CDR3 in amino acids: CASSLALGRGVSGELFF. The CDR3 DNA reads as TGCGCCAGCAGCTTGGCCCTAGGCAGGGGTGTCTCCGGGGAGCTGTTTTTT.

This clone was detected once. V gene TRBV16 combines with J gene TRBJ2-5, with 11 bases matching TRBD1. Looked up from germline, CDR1 is KGHSY and CDR2 is FQNENV. Unmatched junction bases numbered 7, after V lost 2 bases and J lost 5 bases. The CDR3 runs 16 residues. In DNA form, the CDR3 reads TGTGCCAGCAGCCAACTGGACAGGGGGCGCCAGGAGACCCAGTACTTC. Translated: CASSQLDRGRQETQYF.

This chain uses TRBV5-1 with TRBJ1-6, with no clear D. The germline V gene has CDR1 SGHRS and CDR2 YFSETQ. Trimming shortened V by 0 bases and J by 7 bases, and 29 bases separated the two germline ends. This CDR3 comprises 21 residues. The CDR3 loop reads CASSLAPARDPDSGGNSPLHF. DNA for the CDR3: TGCGCCAGCAGCTTGGCCCCGGCCCGGGATCCCGATTCGGGTGGCAATTCACCCCTCCACTTT.